The present entry profiles one T cell receptor (beta chain) with its context. As yet, its antigen is unknown. These data come from a study of neurological immune-mediated disorders. Study results and caveats: CDR3 amino acid sequences of expanded clones were not shared across subjects, a result suggesting private repertoires in all groups. HTLV-1-associated myelopathy had the most TCR clonal expansion, while multiple sclerosis had the least, a level that fell below healthy controls.

Synthesis of cDNA was performed by 5'RACE using 10-nucleotide random UMIs. TCRdb fed the 5' RACE reads into MiXCR, producing one record per CDR3 protein. The sample records more than 50,000 distinct CDR3 sequences, roughly 11% being singletons. The CDR3 is 15 amino acids. The germline V gene has CDR1 PRHDT and CDR2 FYEKMQ (reference sequence). Trimming at V came to 2 bases and at J to 10 bases, leaving 8 bases not matched to a gene. The unsorted libraries were prepared from 2 million PBMCs (stored at -80 C). The chain uses TRBV13 and TRBJ2-1; 10 bases match TRBD2. The TCR comes from a man aged 60 to 69 in good health. What was sequenced was PBMCs. In DNA, the CDR3 is TGTGCCAGCAGCTTACAAGCGGGGGGGCCTCGGGAGCAGTTCTTC. Its translation: CASSLQAGGPREQFF.